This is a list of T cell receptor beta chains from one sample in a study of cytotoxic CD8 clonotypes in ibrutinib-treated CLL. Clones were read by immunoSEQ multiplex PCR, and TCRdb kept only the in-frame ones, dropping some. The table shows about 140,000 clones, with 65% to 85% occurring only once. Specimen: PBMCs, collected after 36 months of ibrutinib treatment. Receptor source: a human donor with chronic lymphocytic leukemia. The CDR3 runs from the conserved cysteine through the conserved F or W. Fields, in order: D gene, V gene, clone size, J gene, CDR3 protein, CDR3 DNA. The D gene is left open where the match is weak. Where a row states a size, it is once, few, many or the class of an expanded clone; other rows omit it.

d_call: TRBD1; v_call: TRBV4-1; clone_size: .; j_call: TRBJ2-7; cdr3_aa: CASSLSGGRGEQYF; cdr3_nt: TGCGCCAGCAGCCTATCAGGGGGTAGGGGGGAGCAGTACTTC
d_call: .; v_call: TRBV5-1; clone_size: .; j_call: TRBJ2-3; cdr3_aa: CASSLAGDTQYF; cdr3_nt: TGCGCCAGCAGCTTGGCCGGGGATACGCAGTATTTT
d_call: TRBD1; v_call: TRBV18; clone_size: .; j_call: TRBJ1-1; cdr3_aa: CASARDRDTEAFF; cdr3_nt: TGTGCCAGCGCCCGGGACAGGGACACTGAAGCTTTCTTT
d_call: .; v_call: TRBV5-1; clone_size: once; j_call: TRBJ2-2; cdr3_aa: CASSLPLGVNTGELFF; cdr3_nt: TGCGCCAGCAGCTTACCACTAGGGGTAAACACCGGGGAGCTGTTTTTT
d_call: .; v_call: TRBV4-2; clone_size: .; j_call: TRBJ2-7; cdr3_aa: CASSPNSYEQYF; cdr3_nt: TGTGCCAGCAGCCCGAACTCCTACGAGCAGTACTTC
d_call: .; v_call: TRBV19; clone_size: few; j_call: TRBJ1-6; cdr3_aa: CASSLGVLHSPLHF; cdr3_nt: TGTGCCAGTAGTCTCGGGGTACTTCATTCACCCCTCCACTTT
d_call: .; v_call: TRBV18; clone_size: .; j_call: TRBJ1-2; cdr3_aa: CASSLNTEATLNYGYTF; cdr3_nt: TGTGCCAGCTCACTGAACACAGAGGCGACTTTAAACTATGGCTACACCTTC
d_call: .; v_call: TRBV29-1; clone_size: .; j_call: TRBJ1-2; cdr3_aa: CSVIRYQTDGYTF; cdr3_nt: TGCAGCGTGATTAGGTATCAGACGGATGGCTACACCTTC
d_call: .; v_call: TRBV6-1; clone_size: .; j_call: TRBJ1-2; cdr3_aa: CASSGPGGYTF; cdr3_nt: TGTGCCAGCAGCGGGCCAGGTGGCTACACCTTC
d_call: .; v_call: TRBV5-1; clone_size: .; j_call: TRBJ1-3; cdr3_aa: CASSRGSGNTIYF; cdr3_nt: TGCGCCAGCAGCCGGGGGTCGGGAAACACCATATATTTT
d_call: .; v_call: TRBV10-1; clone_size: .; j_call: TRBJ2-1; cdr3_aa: CASSPHSTNEQFF; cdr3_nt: TGCGCCAGCAGCCCCCACAGTACTAATGAGCAGTTCTTC
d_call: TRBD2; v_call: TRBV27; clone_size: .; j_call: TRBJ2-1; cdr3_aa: CASSLSRSGGRREQFF; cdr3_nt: TGTGCCAGCAGTTTATCTCGTAGCGGGGGGAGGCGTGAGCAGTTCTTC
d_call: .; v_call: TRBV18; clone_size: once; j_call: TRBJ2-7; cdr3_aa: CASSPQIQGSYEQYF; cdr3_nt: TGTGCCAGCTCACCACAGATACAGGGTTCCTACGAGCAGTACTTC
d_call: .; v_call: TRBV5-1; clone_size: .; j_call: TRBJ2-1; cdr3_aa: CASSLMIGQDNEQFF; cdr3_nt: TGCGCCAGCAGCTTGATGATTGGACAAGACAATGAGCAGTTCTTC
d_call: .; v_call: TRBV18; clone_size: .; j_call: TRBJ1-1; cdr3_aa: CASSPYRDPNTEAFF; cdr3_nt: TGTGCCAGCTCACCGTACAGGGACCCGAACACTGAAGCTTTCTTT
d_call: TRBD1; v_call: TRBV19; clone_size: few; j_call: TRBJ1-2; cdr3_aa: CASSMGQTNGYTF; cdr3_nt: TGTGCCAGTAGTATGGGACAGACTAATGGCTACACCTTC
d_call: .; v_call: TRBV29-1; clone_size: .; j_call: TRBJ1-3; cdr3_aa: CSVEFGAGNTIYF; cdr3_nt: TGCAGCGTTGAATTTGGGGCTGGAAACACCATATATTTT
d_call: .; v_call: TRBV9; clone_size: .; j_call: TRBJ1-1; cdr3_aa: CASSVGVTQGRTEAFF; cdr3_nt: TGTGCCAGCAGCGTAGGTGTCACCCAGGGTAGGACTGAAGCTTTCTTT
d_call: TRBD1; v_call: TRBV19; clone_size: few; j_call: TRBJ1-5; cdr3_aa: CAGGQGNQPQHF; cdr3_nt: TGTGCCGGGGGACAGGGCAATCAGCCCCAGCATTTT
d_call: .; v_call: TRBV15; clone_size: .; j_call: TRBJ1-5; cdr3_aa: CATSRGGRGRRSNQPQHF; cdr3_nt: TGTGCCACCAGCAGAGGAGGCAGGGGAAGAAGAAGCAATCAGCCCCAGCATTTT
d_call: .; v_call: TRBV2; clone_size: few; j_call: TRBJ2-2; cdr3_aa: CASSEASSNTGELFF; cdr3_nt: TGTGCCAGCAGTGAAGCTAGTTCGAACACCGGGGAGCTGTTTTTT
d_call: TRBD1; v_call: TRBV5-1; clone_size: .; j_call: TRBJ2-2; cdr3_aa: CASSFDRAPGELFF; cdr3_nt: TGCGCCAGCAGCTTTGACAGGGCGCCAGGGGAGCTGTTTTTT
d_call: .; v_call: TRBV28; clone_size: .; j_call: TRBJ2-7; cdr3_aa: CASRPGGLYEQYF; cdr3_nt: TGTGCCAGCAGACCCGGGGGCCTATACGAGCAGTACTTC
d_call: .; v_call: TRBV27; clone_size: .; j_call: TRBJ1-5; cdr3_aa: CASSSPGGNQPQHF; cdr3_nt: TGTGCCAGCAGTTCTCCAGGCGGCAATCAGCCCCAGCATTTT
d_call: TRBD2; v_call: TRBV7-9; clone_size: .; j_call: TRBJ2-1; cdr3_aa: CASSLGGRAYGEQFF; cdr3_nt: TGTGCCAGCAGCTTAGGCGGGAGGGCCTATGGTGAGCAGTTCTTC